This T cell receptor beta chain was captured in a study of neurological immune-mediated disorders (dated by TCRdb to 2018 to 2020). Background for the entire study: The study compared peripheral blood TCR-beta repertoires of HTLV-I-associated myelopathy (HAM/TSP) patients, multiple sclerosis patients and healthy controls using UMI-based sequencing. The cohort included 60 to 75 subjects: about 14 with HAM/TSP, around 34 with multiple sclerosis, and around 20 healthy controls. The 90 to 120 TCR-beta libraries covered PBMC samples along with longitudinal samples, technical triplicates, and paired sorted CD4+ and CD8+ T-cell subsets.

cDNA was synthesized by template-switch 5'RACE using a primer with a 10-nucleotide random unique molecular identifier that tagged each TCR transcript. Every sequencing run covered 15-18 subjects and yielded more than 180 million TCR-beta sequences. The RNeasy kit was used for extraction of total RNA. The KAPA Real-time Library Amplification kit was used to amplify TCR-beta VDJ regions with primers for the TCR constant region and the 5'RACE anchor. A first PCR added sample indexes and Illumina adaptors, after which a second PCR increased the library yield. The roughly 650 bp TCR product was size-selected on a 2% E-gel SizeSelection system after Ampure bead purification. Library quality was checked on a Bioanalyzer, concentration was measured with Qubit, and libraries were quantified with the Kapa Library Quantification kit before pooling. An Illumina HiSeq 2500 sequenced the libraries paired-end 2 x 150 bp. To increase sequence diversity, roughly 24-32% phiX was spiked into each library pool. Per the source publication's procedure: The UMI-based MiGEC pipeline processed quality-filtered reads and removed over 80% of raw TCR sequences during error correction. VDJ genes were aligned to IMGT germline references, and each clonotype was defined by a unique CDR3 amino acid sequence together with V-J genes. Clonal expansion, Shannon diversity and CDR3 relatedness were evaluated with VDJtools (CalcPairwiseDistances, ClusterSamples), while phylogenetic trees were built in CLCbio workbench. Clones with at least 8 unique UMIs were defined as expanded, with this threshold being based on coefficient-of-variation modelling across technical triplicates. The public reads were reprocessed in TCRdb via fastp at Q25 and MiXCR, keeping in-frame beta chains. CDR3 protein sequences are deduplicated, and each keeps its most common genes and DNA. Clone size and V and J calls follow TCRdb, not the original study. The sample has tens of thousands of distinct CDR3 sequences on record, under 10% of them singletons. Of the sample, less than 2% is held by the ten largest clones.

This clonotype showed up many times. The clone's antigen remains unknown. No quality values exist for individual bases; no much larger clone is one base distant. The healthy controls were volunteers from a blood bank in Maryland, USA. For the unsorted PBMC libraries, 2 million PBMCs were stored in RNAlater at -80 degrees C until RNA extraction and were used to generate the libraries. Peripheral blood underwent Ficoll-Hypaque density gradient centrifugation to isolate PBMCs, which were then cryopreserved in liquid nitrogen. Beyond this particular receptor, the publication reports: TCR clonal expansion was highest in HAM/TSP patients and lowest in MS patients, with MS patients falling below even healthy controls. Across subjects, expanded clones never shared an identical CDR3 amino acid sequence, which suggests that the TCR-beta repertoires in every group were private.

V sheds 4 bases and J sheds 6 bases, leaving 27 bases between their ends. Inclusive of the bounding cysteine and phenylalanine, the CDR3 is 18 residues long. Just CDR3 DNA is preserved here, 54 bases in frame from base 1. In the germline V gene, CDR1 corresponds to SGHRS and CDR2 to YFSETQ. Sequencing was carried out using PBMCs. The origin of this receptor is a man aged 45-60 years in good health. The chain links TRBV5-1 with TRBJ2-3, and the D gene may be TRBD2, 6 bases matching. CDR3 loop: CASSLEGTIGRNLDTQYF. Read as DNA, the sequence is TGCGCCAGCAGCCTGGAGGGTACTATCGGGAGAAATTTGGATACGCAGTATTTT.